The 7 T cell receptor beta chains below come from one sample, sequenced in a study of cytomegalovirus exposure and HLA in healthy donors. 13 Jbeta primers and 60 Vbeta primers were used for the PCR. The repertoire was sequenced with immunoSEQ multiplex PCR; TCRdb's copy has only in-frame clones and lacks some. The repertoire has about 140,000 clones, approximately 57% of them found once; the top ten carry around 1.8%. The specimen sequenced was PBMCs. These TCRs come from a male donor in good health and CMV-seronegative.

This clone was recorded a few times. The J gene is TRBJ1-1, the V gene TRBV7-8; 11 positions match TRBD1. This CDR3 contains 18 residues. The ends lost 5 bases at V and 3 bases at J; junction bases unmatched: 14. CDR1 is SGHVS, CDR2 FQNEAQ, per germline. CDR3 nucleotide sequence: TGTGCCAGCAGCGTTCGGACAGGGGGCTTTGCTATGGACACTGAAGCTTTCTTT. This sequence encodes CASSVRTGGFAMDTEAFF.

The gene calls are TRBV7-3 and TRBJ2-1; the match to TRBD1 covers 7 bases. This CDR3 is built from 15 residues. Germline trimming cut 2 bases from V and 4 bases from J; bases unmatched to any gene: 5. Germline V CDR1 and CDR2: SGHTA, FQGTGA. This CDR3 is CASSLEGQIYNEQFF. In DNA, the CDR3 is TGTGCCAGCAGCTTAGAGGGACAGATTTACAATGAGCAGTTCTTC.

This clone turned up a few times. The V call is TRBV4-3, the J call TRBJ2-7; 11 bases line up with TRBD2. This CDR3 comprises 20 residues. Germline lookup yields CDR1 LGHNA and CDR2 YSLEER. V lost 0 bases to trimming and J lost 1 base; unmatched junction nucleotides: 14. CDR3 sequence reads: CASSQDTPSGGLWGSYEQYF. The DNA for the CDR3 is TGCGCCAGCAGCCAAGATACTCCTAGCGGGGGGCTATGGGGGTCCTACGAGCAGTACTTC.

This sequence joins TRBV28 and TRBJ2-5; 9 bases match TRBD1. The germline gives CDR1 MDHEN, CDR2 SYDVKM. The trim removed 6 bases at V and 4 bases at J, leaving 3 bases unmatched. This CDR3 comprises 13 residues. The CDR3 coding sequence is TGTGCCAGCAGCGGACAGGGGAGAGAGACCCAGTACTTC. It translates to CASSGQGRETQYF.

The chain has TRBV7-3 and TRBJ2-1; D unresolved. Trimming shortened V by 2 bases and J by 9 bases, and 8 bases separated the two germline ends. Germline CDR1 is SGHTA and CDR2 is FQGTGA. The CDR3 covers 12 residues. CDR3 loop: CASSLDKGEQFF. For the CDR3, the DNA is TGTGCCAGCAGCTTAGACAAAGGTGAGCAGTTCTTC.

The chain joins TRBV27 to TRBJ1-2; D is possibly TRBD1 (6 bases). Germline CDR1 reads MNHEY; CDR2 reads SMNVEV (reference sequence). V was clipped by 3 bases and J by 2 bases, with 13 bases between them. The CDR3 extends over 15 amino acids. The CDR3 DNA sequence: TGTGCCAGCAGTTTTACGGGACACCTCAACTATGGCTACACCTTC. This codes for CASSFTGHLNYGYTF.

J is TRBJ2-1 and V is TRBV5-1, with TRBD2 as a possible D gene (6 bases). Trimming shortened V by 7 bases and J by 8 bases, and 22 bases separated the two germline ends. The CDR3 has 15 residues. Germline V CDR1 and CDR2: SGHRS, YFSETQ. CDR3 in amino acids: CASYGGGGVRYEQFF. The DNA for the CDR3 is TGCGCCAGCTACGGGGGAGGAGGGGTGAGGTATGAGCAGTTCTTC.